The rows below give T cell receptor beta chains drawn from one sample of a study of T cells in pancreatic ductal adenocarcinoma. Produced via immunoSEQ multiplex PCR; TCRdb's table is partial and in-frame only. Of some 16,000 clones detected, under 95% appear once; the ten largest clones hold about 15%. Sequenced input: PBMCs. Receptors were obtained from a human donor with pancreatic ductal adenocarcinoma. Each CDR3 is given with its conserved first and last residue. The order of the fields is J gene, V gene, D gene, clone size, CDR3 protein, CDR3 DNA. D genes are given only for firm matches. A row's size may be missing; if present it is once, few, many or a size class.

TRBJ2-7 TRBV28 TRBD1 - CASNRRGRVYEQYF TGTGCCAGCAACCGCAGGGGGCGCGTATACGAGCAGTACTTC
TRBJ1-4 TRBV4-2 - - CASSPTGDWPNEKLFF TGTGCCAGCAGCCCCACCGGGGACTGGCCTAATGAAAAACTGTTTTTT
TRBJ2-7 TRBV7-9 TRBD1 - CASSQNPGTGGILAYEQYF TGTGCCAGCAGCCAAAACCCCGGGACAGGGGGCATCCTCGCGTACGAGCAGTACTTC
TRBJ1-5 TRBV19 TRBD1 - CASTLGQGAGQPQHF TGTGCCAGTACCCTGGGTCAGGGGGCAGGACAGCCCCAGCATTTT
TRBJ1-3 TRBV2 - - CASSEMGLSSGNTIYF TGTGCCAGCAGTGAAATGGGGTTAAGCTCTGGAAACACCATATATTTT
TRBJ2-1 TRBV4-3 - - CASSQDPQSGGAGNEQFF TGCGCCAGCAGCCAAGATCCACAGAGTGGGGGGGCAGGGAATGAGCAGTTCTTC
TRBJ1-1 TRBV2 - - CASSTGSGRERNTEAFF TGTGCCAGCAGTACAGGGTCCGGGCGAGAGCGGAACACTGAAGCTTTCTTT
TRBJ2-1 TRBV5-1 TRBD2 - CASSLSWRGGAYNEQFF TGCGCCAGCAGCTTGAGTTGGCGGGGGGGCGCCTACAATGAGCAGTTCTTC
TRBJ2-3 TRBV5-1 - - CASTTVGGTDTQYF TGCGCCAGCACCACGGTGGGGGGCACAGATACGCAGTATTTT
TRBJ1-2 TRBV5-1 TRBD1 - CASSLPPTGPTSNYGYTF TGCGCCAGCAGCTTGCCCCCGACAGGGCCCACGTCTAACTATGGCTACACCTTC
TRBJ2-2 TRBV10-3 TRBD1 few CAISENPWDSANTGELFF TGTGCCATCAGTGAGAACCCCTGGGACAGCGCGAACACCGGGGAGCTGTTTTTT